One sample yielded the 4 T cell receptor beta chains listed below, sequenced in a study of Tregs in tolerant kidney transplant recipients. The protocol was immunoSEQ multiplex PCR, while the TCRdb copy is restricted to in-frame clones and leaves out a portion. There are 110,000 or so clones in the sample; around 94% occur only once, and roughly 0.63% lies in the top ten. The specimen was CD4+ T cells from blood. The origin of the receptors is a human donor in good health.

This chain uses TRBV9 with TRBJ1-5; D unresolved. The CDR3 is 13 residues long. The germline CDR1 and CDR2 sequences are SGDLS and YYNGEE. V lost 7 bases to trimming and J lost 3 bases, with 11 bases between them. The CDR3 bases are TGTGCCAGCTCCTTGGAGTACAATCAGCCCCAGCATTTT. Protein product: CASSLEYNQPQHF.

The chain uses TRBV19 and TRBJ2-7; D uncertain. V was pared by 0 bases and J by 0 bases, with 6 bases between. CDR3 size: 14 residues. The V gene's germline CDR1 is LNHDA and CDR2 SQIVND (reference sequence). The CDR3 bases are TGTGCCAGTAGTATAGATCAAGGCTCCTACGAGCAGTACTTC. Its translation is CASSIDQGSYEQYF. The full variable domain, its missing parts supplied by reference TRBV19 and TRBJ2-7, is DGGITQSPKYLFRKEGQNVTLSCEQNLNHDAMYWYRQDPGQGLRLIYYSQIVNDFQKGDIAEGYSVSREKKESFPLTVTSAQKNPTAFYLCASSIDQGSYEQYFGPGTRLTVT.

CDR3 DNA: TGTGCCAGCAGCCCGGGACAGAACACCGGGGAGCTGTTTTTT. Protein: CASSPGQNTGELFF. The genes are TRBV28 and TRBJ2-2; TRBD1 might be the D (6 bases). In germline, CDR1 is MDHEN, CDR2 SYDVKM. The CDR3 has 14 amino acids. The ends were cut back, 6 bases at V and 1 base at J, with 9 bases in the middle.

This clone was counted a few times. The CDR3 sequence: CASSLDWGLETQYF. CDR3 bases: TGCGCCAGCAGCTTGGATTGGGGGTTGGAGACCCAGTACTTC. The V gene is TRBV5-1, the J gene TRBJ2-5; D is perhaps TRBD1 or TRBD2 (5 bases each). The CDR3 has 14 residues. V gave up 0 bases and J gave up 5 bases, with 11 bases separating them. The germline CDR1 and CDR2 sequences are SGHRS and YFSETQ.